The 10 T cell receptor beta chains below all came from one sample that was sequenced in a study of T cells in women clearing cervical HPV infection. Libraries were prepared by immunoSEQ multiplex PCR; TCRdb keeps only in-frame clonotypes and omits some of them. In all, the sample yields fewer than 25,000 clones. The sequenced sample was blood buffy coat. The receptors shown here come from a woman aged 18 to 75 with a cervical HPV16 infection that either progressed to CIN3+ or cleared (not recorded which).

A note on this clone: The read terminates 3 residues before the CDR3 end, so the remaining end is supplied by the germline J gene. This sequence joins TRBV18 and TRBJ1-2, with D possibly matching TRBD1 (5 bases). The CDR3 has 12 amino acids. Germline V lookup: CDR1 KGHSH, CDR2 LQKENI. CDR3 DNA, as far as it was read: TGTGCCAGCTCACCACCGACAGCCGAC. This codes for CASSPPTAD. The whole CDR3 protein is CASSPPTADYTF.

Remarks on this clone: The observed sequence ends 3 residues before the CDR3 terminus, with the missing tail filled in from the germline J gene. The chain joins TRBV28 to TRBJ2-7; 11 bases are a match to TRBD1. The CDR3 consists of 15 residues. From germline, CDR1 is MDHEN and CDR2 SYDVKM. The junction had 5 bases not matched to a gene; V was cut back by 4 bases and J by 3 bases. CDR3 bases read: TGTGCCAGCAGTTCCCGGGACAGGGGGTACTACGAG. Amino acids: CASSSRDRGYYE. The CDR3 in full is CASSSRDRGYYEQYF.

Concerning this clone: The read is 3 residues too short to cover the CDR3 end, so that end is filled in from the germline J gene. The gene calls are TRBV18 and TRBJ1-1; D ambiguous. This CDR3 is 18 amino acids long. Germline-derived CDR1 and CDR2 are KGHSH and LQKENI. The sequenced CDR3 bases are TGTGCCAGCTCACCAATCGGACTAGTGTCGAGGGCCCGTGAGACC. This sequence encodes CASSPIGLVSRARET. The complete CDR3 sequence is CASSPIGLVSRARETAFF. Complete variable domain (other parts from reference TRBV18 and TRBJ1-1): NAGVMQNPRHLVRRRGQEARLRCSPMKGHSHVYWYRQLPEEGLKFMVYLQKENIIDESGMPKERFSAEFPKEGPSILRIQQVVRGDSAAYFCASSPIGLVSRARETAFFGQGTRLTVV.

For this clone: The CDR3 end falls 3 residues outside the read, so it is completed with the germline J gene. This chain connects TRBV27 to TRBJ1-5; D not resolved. CDR3 size: 17 residues. The V gene lost 2 bases and the J gene lost 7 bases, with 21 bases spanning the gap. The germline V gene has CDR1 MNHEY and CDR2 SMNVEV (reference sequence). CDR3 sequence: CASSLPQDWGLRQPQHF. Partial CDR3 DNA: TGTGCCAGCAGTTTACCCCAGGACTGGGGATTAAGGCAGCCC.

A note on this clone: The read comes to an end 3 residues before the CDR3 does, leaving the germline J gene to fill in the end. The chain uses TRBV5-5 and TRBJ2-5; weak D call: TRBD2 (5 bases). This CDR3 has 15 amino acids. Germline values: CDR1 SGHKS, CDR2 YYEKEE (reference sequence). With 2 bases removed from V and 2 bases from J, the gap between germline ends came to 13 bases. The CDR3: CASSLPGLQQETQYF. The part of the CDR3 DNA that was read is TGTGCCAGCAGCTTACCCGGACTGCAGCAAGAGACC.

Partial CDR3 DNA: TGCAGTGCTAGGACAGGAGCCTACAATGAG. This encodes CSARTGAYNE. The CDR3 in its entirety is CSARTGAYNEQFF. The rearrangement uses TRBV20-1 and TRBJ2-1, with D possibly being TRBD1 (6 bases). The read comes to an end 3 residues before the CDR3 does, leaving the germline J gene to fill in the end. Trimming shortened V by 3 bases and J by 2 bases, and 8 bases separated the two germline ends. The CDR3 extends over 13 amino acids. Germline V gives CDR1 DFQATT, CDR2 SNEGSKA (reference sequence).

A word on this clone: The junction differs from germline at one of its ends, possibly a read error. From the germline J gene comes the end of the CDR3, since the read stops 3 residues before it. This chain uses TRBV28 with TRBJ2-5; unclear D gene. CDR3 length: 14 amino acids. Per germline, CDR1 MDHEN and CDR2 SYDVKM. The CDR3 sequence: CASSSWQFQETQYF. The covered CDR3 bases are TGTGCCAGTAGTTCTTGGCAGTTTCAAGAGACC.

Remarks on this clone: The read is 3 residues too short to cover the CDR3 end, so that end is filled in from the germline J gene. The chain has TRBV29-1 and TRBJ1-5; D perhaps matches TRBD1 (5 bases). Trimming removed 3 bases from V and 6 bases from J, with 12 bases in between. Germline values: CDR1 SQVTM, CDR2 ANQGSEA. This CDR3 is 13 amino acids long. CDR3 DNA, as far as it was read: TGCAGCGTTGAGGGCAGGGAGGGTCAGCCC. This codes for CSVEGREGQP. The entire CDR3 protein is CSVEGREGQPQHF. The full variable domain, completed using reference TRBV29-1 and TRBJ1-5, is SAVISQKPSRDICQRGTSLTIQCQVDSQVTMMFWYRQQPGQSLTLIATANQGSEATYESGFVIDKFPISRPNLTFSTLTVSNMSPEDSSIYLCSVEGREGQPQHFGDGTRLSIL.

As regards this clone: The CDR3 extends 3 residues past the end of the read, so its final part is completed from the germline J gene. The V gene is TRBV19, the J gene TRBJ2-1, with a weak D call TRBD1 (8 bases). Trimming took off 2 bases at V and 6 bases at J, with 14 bases between the two ends. Looked up from germline, CDR1 is LNHDA and CDR2 is SQIVND (reference sequence). The CDR3 has 15 amino acids. The CDR3 protein is CASSIRTGRGNEQFF. The covered CDR3 bases are TGTGCCAGTAGTATACGGACAGGGAGGGGCAATGAG.

As to this clone: Sequencing ends 3 residues short of the CDR3 end; the germline J gene provides the rest. This chain connects TRBV2 to TRBJ2-1; 9 nucleotides agree with TRBD2. J was trimmed by 4 bases and V by 6 bases; bases with no gene match: 10. Germline V lookup: CDR1 SNHLY, CDR2 FYNNEI. This CDR3 region has 16 residues. The sequenced part of the CDR3 DNA is TGTGCCAGCAGCGGCGGTGGGAGCGGGGGGTACAATGAG. Translated: CASSGGGSGGYNE. From start to end, the CDR3 is CASSGGGSGGYNEQFF. The variable domain in full, completed from reference TRBV2 and TRBJ2-1, reads EPEVTQTPSHQVTQMGQEVILRCVPISNHLYFYWYRQILGQKVEFLVSFYNNEISEKSEIFDDQFSVERPDGSNFTLKIRSTKLEDSAMYFCASSGGGSGGYNEQFFGPGTRLTVL.